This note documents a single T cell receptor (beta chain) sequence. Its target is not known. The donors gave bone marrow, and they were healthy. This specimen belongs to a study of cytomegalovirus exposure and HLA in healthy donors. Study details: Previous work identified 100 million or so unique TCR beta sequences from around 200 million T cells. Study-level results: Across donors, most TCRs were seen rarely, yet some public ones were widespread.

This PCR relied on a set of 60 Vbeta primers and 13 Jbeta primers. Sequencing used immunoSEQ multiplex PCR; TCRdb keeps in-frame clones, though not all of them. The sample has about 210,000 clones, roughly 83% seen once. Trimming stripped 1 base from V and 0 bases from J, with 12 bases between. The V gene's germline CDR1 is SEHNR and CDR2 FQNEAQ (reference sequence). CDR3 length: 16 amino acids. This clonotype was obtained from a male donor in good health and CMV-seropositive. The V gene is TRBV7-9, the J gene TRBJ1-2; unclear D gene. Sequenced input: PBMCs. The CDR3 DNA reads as TGTGCCAGCAGCTTAGGTGTGGCACCAGCTAACTATGGCTACACCTTC. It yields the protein CASSLGVAPANYGYTF.